Below, 12 T cell receptor beta chains from the same sample are listed, as sequenced in a study of T cell changes during pregnancy in multiple sclerosis. Assay used: immunoSEQ multiplex PCR; TCRdb lists only in-frame clones, some missing. The data hold some 95,000 clones, with around 92% observed a single time. Here the sequenced sample was peripheral blood, taken in the first trimester of pregnancy. All receptors derive from a female donor with multiple sclerosis, enrolled in a pregnancy study.

The chain links TRBV6-5 to TRBJ2-1; 9 nucleotides align to TRBD2. The CDR3 has 12 residues. With 6 bases clipped from V and 9 bases from J, the junction kept 3 bases outside the gene matches. Looked up from germline, CDR1 is MNHEY and CDR2 is SVGAGI. The CDR3 is CASRRRGGEQFF. CDR3 in DNA: TGTGCCAGCAGGCGGCGGGGGGGTGAGCAGTTCTTC.

This clone showed up just once. The genes are TRBV19 and TRBJ2-5, with a weak D call TRBD2 (6 bases). In germline, CDR1 is LNHDA, CDR2 SQIVND (reference sequence). This CDR3 spans 16 amino acids. V was cut by 4 bases and J by 5 bases, with 20 bases left in between. CDR3 in amino acids: CASSKLLGGRVETQYF. DNA for the CDR3: TGTGCCAGTAGTAAACTACTCGGGGGAAGGGTGGAGACCCAGTACTTC.

V gene TRBV6-1 combines with J gene TRBJ2-1; D is uncertain. This CDR3 has 13 residues. Germline loops: CDR1 MNHNS, CDR2 SASEGT. With 6 bases removed from V and 6 bases from J, the gap between germline ends came to 12 bases. Written as DNA, the CDR3 is TGTGCCAGCAGCCCCCGTCCCAGCAATGAGCAGTTCTTC. As protein: CASSPRPSNEQFF.

The chain links TRBV21-1 to TRBJ1-5. TRBV21-1 is termed a pseudogene. This CDR3 contains 15 residues. CDR3 DNA: TGTGCCAGCATGTATACTCGGGAGAGTAATCAGCCCCAGCATTTT. It yields the protein CASMYTRESNQPQHF.

The gene calls are TRBV21-1 and TRBJ2-3; the D call of TRBD1 is as the table states it, not checked on the DNA. TRBV21-1 is listed as a pseudogene. This CDR3 spans 13 amino acids. The CDR3 here is CASSKDNTDTQYF. The CDR3 bases are TGTGCCAGCAGCAAGGACAACACAGATACGCAGTATTTT.

The rearrangement uses TRBV30 and TRBJ2-3, with TRBD2 matching 7 bases. V was clipped by 0 bases and J by 4 bases; unmatched bases: 4. Germline V lookup: CDR1 GTSNPN, CDR2 SVGIG (reference sequence). This CDR3 has 14 residues. CDR3 nucleotide sequence: TGTGCCTGGAGTGTGGGGGGGGAAGCAGATACGCAGTATTTT. It encodes CAWSVGGEADTQYF.

This clone was seen once. This chain uses TRBV7-2 with TRBJ1-2; D might be TRBD1 (6 bases). CDR1 and CDR2 (germline): SGHTA, FQGNSA. Between the trimmed V and J ends, which lost 1 base and 0 bases, there was a span of 9 bases. The length of the CDR3 is 15 residues. CDR3 DNA: TGTGCCAGCAGCTTAGGTGGGACAACTAACTATGGCTACACCTTC. This translates into CASSLGGTTNYGYTF.

This clone was seen once. The rearrangement joins TRBV13 to TRBJ2-1; 8 positions agree with TRBD2. With V trimmed by 1 base and J by 6 bases, 11 bases remained unmatched. Germline V gene lookup returns CDR1 PRHDT and CDR2 FYEKMQ (reference sequence). The CDR3 is 17 residues long. CDR3 protein: CASSLALSGTSPNEQFF. The DNA of the CDR3 is TGTGCCAGCAGCTTAGCCCTTTCCGGGACTAGTCCCAATGAGCAGTTCTTC.

The chain is built from TRBV30 and TRBJ2-7; D gene ambiguous. This CDR3 contains 12 residues. The V end lost 2 bases, the J end lost 3 bases, and 8 bases lay between the germline ends. Germline V gene sequence: CDR1 GTSNPN, CDR2 SVGIG (reference sequence). The CDR3 coding sequence is TGTGCCTGGAGTAAACCAGGCTACGAGCAGTACTTC. Protein product: CAWSKPGYEQYF.

In its sample, this clone was seen once. The chain employs TRBV6-6 and TRBJ2-2, with D maybe TRBD1 (6 bases). This CDR3 contains 14 residues. CDR1 MNHNY and CDR2 SVGAGI come from the germline V gene (reference sequence). Trimming stripped 5 bases from V and 7 bases from J, with 14 bases between. The CDR3 coding sequence is TGTGCCAGCAGTCTTACCACAGGGAACGGGGAGCTGTTTTTT. It codes for CASSLTTGNGELFF.

The V and J genes are TRBV7-8 and TRBJ2-7; D uncertain. This CDR3 comprises 15 residues. V lost 1 base, J lost 3 bases, and 13 bases lay in between. The germline V gene encodes CDR1 SGHVS and CDR2 FQNEAQ. The CDR3 DNA sequence: TGTGCCAGCAGCTTAGTTTCCCCAGGATACTACGAGCAGTACTTC. Translating gives CASSLVSPGYYEQYF.

The CDR3: CASSLQGLTDTQYF. The CDR3 DNA follows: TGCGCCAGCAGCTTGCAGGGACTCACAGATACGCAGTATTTT. The rearrangement links TRBV5-1 to TRBJ2-3; D is perhaps TRBD2 (6 bases). Germline V gives CDR1 SGHRS, CDR2 YFSETQ. Trimming cost V 1 base and J 2 bases, with 8 bases left between them. The CDR3 runs 14 residues.